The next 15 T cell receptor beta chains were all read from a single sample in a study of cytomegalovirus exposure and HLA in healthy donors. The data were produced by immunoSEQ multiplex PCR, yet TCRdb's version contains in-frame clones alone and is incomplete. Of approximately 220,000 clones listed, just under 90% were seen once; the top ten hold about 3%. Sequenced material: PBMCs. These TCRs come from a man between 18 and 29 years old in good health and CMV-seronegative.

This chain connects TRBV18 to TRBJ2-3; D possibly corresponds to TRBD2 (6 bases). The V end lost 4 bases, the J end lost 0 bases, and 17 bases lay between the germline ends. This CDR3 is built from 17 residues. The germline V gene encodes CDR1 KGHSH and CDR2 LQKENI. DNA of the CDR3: TGTGCCAGCTCACTTTCCTACGGGGCGGGGAGCACAGATACGCAGTATTTT. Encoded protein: CASSLSYGAGSTDTQYF.

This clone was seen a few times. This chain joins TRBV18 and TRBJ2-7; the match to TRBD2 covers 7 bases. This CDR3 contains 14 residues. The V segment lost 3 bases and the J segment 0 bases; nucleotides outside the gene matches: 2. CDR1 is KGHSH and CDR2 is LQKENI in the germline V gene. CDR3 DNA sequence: TGTGCCAGCTCACCGGGCGGGAGCTCCTACGAGCAGTACTTC. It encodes CASSPGGSSYEQYF.

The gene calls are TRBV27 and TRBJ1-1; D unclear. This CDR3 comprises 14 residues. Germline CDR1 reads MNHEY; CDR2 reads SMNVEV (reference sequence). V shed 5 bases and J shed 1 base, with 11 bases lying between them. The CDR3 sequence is CASSHPRRNTEAFF. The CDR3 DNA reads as TGTGCCAGCAGTCACCCCCGGAGGAACACTGAAGCTTTCTTT.

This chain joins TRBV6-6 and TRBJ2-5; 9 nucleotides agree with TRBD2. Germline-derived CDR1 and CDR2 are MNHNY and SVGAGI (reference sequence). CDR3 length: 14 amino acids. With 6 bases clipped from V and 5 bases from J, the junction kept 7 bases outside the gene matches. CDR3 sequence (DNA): TGTGCCAGCAGGGTAGCGGGAGAGGTCGAGACCCAGTACTTC. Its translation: CASRVAGEVETQYF.

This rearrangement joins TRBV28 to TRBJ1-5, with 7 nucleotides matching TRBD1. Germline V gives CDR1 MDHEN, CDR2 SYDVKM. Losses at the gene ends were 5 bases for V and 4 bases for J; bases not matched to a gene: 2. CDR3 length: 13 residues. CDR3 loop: CASSPGQNQPQHF. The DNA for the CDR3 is TGTGCCAGCAGTCCGGGACAGAATCAGCCCCAGCATTTT.

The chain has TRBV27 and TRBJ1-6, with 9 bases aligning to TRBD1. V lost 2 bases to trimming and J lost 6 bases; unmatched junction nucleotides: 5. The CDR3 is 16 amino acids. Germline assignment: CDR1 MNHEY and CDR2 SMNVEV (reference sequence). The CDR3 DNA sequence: TGTGCCAGCAGTTTACTGGGGACAGGGTTTAATTCACCCCTCCACTTT. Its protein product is CASSLLGTGFNSPLHF.

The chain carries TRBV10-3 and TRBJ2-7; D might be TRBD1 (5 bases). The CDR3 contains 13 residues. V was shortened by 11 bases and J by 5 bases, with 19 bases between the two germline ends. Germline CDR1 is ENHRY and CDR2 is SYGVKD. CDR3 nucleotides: TGTGCCTCCGAAGGGGCTCTGGGCAACGAGCAGTACTTC. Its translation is CASEGALGNEQYF.

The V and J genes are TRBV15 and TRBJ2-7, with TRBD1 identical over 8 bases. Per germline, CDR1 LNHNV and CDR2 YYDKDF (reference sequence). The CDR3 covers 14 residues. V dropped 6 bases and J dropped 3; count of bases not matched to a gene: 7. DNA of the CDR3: TGTGCCACCAGTCGTACAGGGGGTGACTACGAGCAGTACTTC. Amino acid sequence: CATSRTGGDYEQYF.

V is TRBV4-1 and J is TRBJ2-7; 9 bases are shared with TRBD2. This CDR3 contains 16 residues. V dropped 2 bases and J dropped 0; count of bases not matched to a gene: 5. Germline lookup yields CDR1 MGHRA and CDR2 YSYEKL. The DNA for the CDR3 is TGCGCCAGCAGCCAAAACAGCGGGGGGACCTCCTACGAGCAGTACTTC. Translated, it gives CASSQNSGGTSYEQYF.

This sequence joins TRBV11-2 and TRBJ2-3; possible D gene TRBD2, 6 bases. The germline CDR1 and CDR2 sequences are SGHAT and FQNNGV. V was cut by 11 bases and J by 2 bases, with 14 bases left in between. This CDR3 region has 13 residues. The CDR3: CAWGRFATDTQYF. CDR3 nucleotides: TGTGCCTGGGGGAGGTTCGCCACAGATACGCAGTATTTT. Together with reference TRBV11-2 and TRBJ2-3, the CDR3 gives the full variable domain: EAGVAQSPRYKIIEKRQSVAFWCNPISGHATLYWYQQILGQGPKLLIQFQNNGVVDDSQLPKDRFSAERLKGVDSTLKIQPAKLEDSAVYLCAWGRFATDTQYFGPGTRLTVL.

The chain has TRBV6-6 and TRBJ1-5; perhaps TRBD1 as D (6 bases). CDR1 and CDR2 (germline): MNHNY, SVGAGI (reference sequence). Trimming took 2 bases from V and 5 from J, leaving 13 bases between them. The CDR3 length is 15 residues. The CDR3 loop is CASSYVVAGDQPQHF. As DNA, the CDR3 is TGTGCCAGCAGTTACGTGGTGGCAGGGGATCAGCCCCAGCATTTT.

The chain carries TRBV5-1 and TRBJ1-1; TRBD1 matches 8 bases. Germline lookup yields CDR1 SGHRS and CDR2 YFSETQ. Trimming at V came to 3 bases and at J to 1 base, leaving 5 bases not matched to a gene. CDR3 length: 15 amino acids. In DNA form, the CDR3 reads TGCGCCAGCAGCTCATATCAGGGGGCGAACACTGAAGCTTTCTTT. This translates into CASSSYQGANTEAFF.

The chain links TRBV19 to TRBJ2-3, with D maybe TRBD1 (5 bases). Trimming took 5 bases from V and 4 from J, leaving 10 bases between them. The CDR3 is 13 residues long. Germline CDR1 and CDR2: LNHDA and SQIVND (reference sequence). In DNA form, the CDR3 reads TGTGCCAGTAGTTCAACAGGATCAGATACGCAGTATTTT. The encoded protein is CASSSTGSDTQYF.

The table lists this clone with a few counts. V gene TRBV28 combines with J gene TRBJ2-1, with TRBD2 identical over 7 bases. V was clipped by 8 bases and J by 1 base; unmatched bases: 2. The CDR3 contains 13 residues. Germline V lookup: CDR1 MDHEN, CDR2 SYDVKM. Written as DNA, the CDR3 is TGTGCCAGCGGGGAGGGGTCCTACAATGAGCAGTTCTTC. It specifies CASGEGSYNEQFF. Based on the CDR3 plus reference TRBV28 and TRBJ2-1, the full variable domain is DVKVTQSSRYLVKRTGEKVFLECVQDMDHENMFWYRQDPGLGLRLIYFSYDVKMKEKGDIPEGYSVSREKKERFSLILESASTNQTSMYLCASGEGSYNEQFFGPGTRLTVL.

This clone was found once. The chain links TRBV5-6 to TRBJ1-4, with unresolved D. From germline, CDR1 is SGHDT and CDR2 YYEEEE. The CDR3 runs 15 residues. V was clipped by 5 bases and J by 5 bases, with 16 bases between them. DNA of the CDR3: TGTGCCAGCAGTTTCAGCGACCGACCCAATGAAAAACTGTTTTTT. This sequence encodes CASSFSDRPNEKLFF.